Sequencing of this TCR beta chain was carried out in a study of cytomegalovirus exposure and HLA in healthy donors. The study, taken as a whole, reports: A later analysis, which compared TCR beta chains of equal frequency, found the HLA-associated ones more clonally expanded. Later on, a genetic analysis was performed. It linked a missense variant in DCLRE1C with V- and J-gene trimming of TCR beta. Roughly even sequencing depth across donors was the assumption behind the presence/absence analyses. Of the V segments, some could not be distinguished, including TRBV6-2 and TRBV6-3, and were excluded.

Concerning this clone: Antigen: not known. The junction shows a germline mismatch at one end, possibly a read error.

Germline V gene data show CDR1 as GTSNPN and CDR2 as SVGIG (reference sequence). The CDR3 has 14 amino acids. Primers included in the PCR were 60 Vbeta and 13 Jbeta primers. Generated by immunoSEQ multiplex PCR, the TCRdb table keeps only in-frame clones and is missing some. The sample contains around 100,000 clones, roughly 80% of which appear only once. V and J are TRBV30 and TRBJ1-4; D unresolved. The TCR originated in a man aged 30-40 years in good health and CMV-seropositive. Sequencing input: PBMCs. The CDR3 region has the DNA TGTACCTGGAGTGAGTCAACGGGGATTGAAAAACTGTTTTTT. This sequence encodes CTWSESTGIEKLFF.